Below, 10 T cell receptor beta chains from the same sample are listed, as sequenced in a study of cytomegalovirus exposure and HLA in healthy donors. PCR was performed using 60 Vbeta and 13 Jbeta primers. This table comes from immunoSEQ multiplex PCR, and its TCRdb copy is limited to in-frame clones, with some not included. In the table there are more than 80,000 clones, roughly 82% of which are singletons. The sample was PBMCs. These receptors all come from a human donor in good health.

This rearrangement joins TRBV7-8 to TRBJ2-1, with 9 bases matching TRBD1. The CDR3 consists of 15 residues. Germline V gene lookup returns CDR1 SGHVS and CDR2 FQNEAQ. After removal of 3 bases from V and 9 bases from J, the junction contained 9 bases not matched to a gene. The DNA of the CDR3 is TGTGCCAGCAGCTTTCCGGGACAGGGTTATTTTGAGCAGTTCTTC. It codes for CASSFPGQGYFEQFF.

The J gene is TRBJ2-7, the V gene TRBV12-5, with 7 bases identical to TRBD1. The trim removed 6 bases at V and 2 bases at J, leaving 1 base unmatched. CDR3 length: 12 residues. Germline V gene sequence: CDR1 LGHNT, CDR2 FRNRAP. The CDR3 DNA sequence: TGTGCTAGTGGCGGACAGGCCTACGAGCAGTACTTC. Translation gives CASGGQAYEQYF.

The chain couples TRBV7-6 to TRBJ1-3; D gene ambiguous. Germline V lookup: CDR1 SGHVS, CDR2 FNYEAQ. V lost 3 bases to trimming and J lost 4 bases, with 10 bases between them. The CDR3 runs 14 residues. CDR3 nucleotide sequence: TGTGCCAGCAGCTTGAGTGCTCGGGGAAACACCATATATTTT. Translation gives CASSLSARGNTIYF.

This clone has more than one count but fewer than ten. The CDR3 bases are TGTGCCAGCAGCCTAATACAGGGGGTTGATGAAAAACTGTTTTTT. It specifies CASSLIQGVDEKLFF. The gene calls are TRBV7-9 and TRBJ1-4; 8 bases are shared with TRBD1. Germline trimming cut 5 bases from V and 6 bases from J; bases unmatched to any gene: 8. CDR1 and CDR2 (germline): SEHNR, FQNEAQ (reference sequence). This CDR3 spans 15 amino acids.

This clone appeared once. The chain joins TRBV6-6 to TRBJ1-2; D may be TRBD1 (5 bases). With 0 bases removed from V and 5 bases from J, the gap between germline ends came to 10 bases. Germline CDR1 reads MNHNY; CDR2 reads SVGAGI (reference sequence). This CDR3 comprises 14 residues. CDR3 residues: CASSYSTDSYGYTF. The CDR3 DNA is TGTGCCAGCAGTTACTCGACAGATTCTTATGGCTACACCTTC.

This chain joins TRBV6-5 and TRBJ2-2; 9 bases are a match to TRBD1. The germline CDR1 and CDR2 sequences are MNHEY and SVGAGI. The CDR3 sequence is 14 residues long. The junction had 0 bases not matched to a gene; V was cut back by 6 bases and J by 1 base. The CDR3 region is CASRTGGNTGELFF. The CDR3 DNA reads TGTGCCAGCAGGACAGGGGGGAACACCGGGGAGCTGTTTTTT.

The chain joins TRBV10-2 to TRBJ1-2; possible D gene TRBD1, 5 bases. This CDR3 has 15 amino acids. Trimming removed 2 bases at V and 9 bases at J, with 19 bases between. Per the germline V gene, CDR1 is WSHSY and CDR2 is SAAADI. The CDR3 DNA follows: TGCGCCAGCAGTGAGGGACCGACAGTGGGGGGAAGCTACACCTTC. Translated, it gives CASSEGPTVGGSYTF.

The CDR3, as DNA: TGTGCCAGCAGCACGAGGGGGGAGCAGTACTTC. It codes for CASSTRGEQYF. V usage is TRBV7-2 and J usage is TRBJ2-7, with a tentative D call TRBD1 (6 bases). The CDR3 totals 11 residues. Germline CDR1 is SGHTA and CDR2 is FQGNSA. V dropped 5 bases and J dropped 7 bases, with 9 bases sitting between them.

The chain has TRBV6-5 and TRBJ1-3; D unresolved. This CDR3 has 15 residues. V lost 8 bases and J 0 bases, leaving 14 bases between the germline ends. The germline V gene encodes CDR1 MNHEY and CDR2 SVGAGI. CDR3 DNA: TGTGCCAGCTCTTCTGGTTCGAGCTCTGGAAACACCATATATTTT. Its protein product is CASSSGSSSGNTIYF.

The V call is TRBV6-1, the J call TRBJ1-2; D remains ambiguous. The CDR3 loop spans 13 amino acids. The V and J ends lost 6 bases and 0 bases respectively, with 8 bases between them. Germline assignment: CDR1 MNHNS and CDR2 SASEGT. The chain's CDR3 is CASSPGTNYGYTF. CDR3 in DNA: TGTGCCAGCAGCCCGGGAACTAACTATGGCTACACCTTC.